These 5 T cell receptor beta chains were sequenced from one sample in a study of blood T cell repertoires in COVID-19 (dated by TCRdb to 2020 to 2022). The protocol used for the library was the immunoSEQ multiplex PCR assay. TCRdb obtained this table from immuneACCESS and retained in-frame rearrangements with V and J assigned. These tables miss some clones; where compared with another copy, unresolved V genes account for less than half of the shortfall, and the remainder is unexplained. The sample profile shows roughly 200,000 clones; less than 85% of them were found once. The top ten clonotypes cover roughly 7.8% of the sample. Sequenced material: peripheral blood. The receptor set was obtained from a woman aged 80 or over with COVID-19, enrolled during active disease.

The chain carries TRBV7-9 and TRBJ1-3; D is possibly TRBD1 (5 bases). Germline-derived CDR1 and CDR2 are SEHNR and FQNEAQ (reference sequence). This CDR3 contains 11 residues. The CDR3 DNA reads TGTGCTTCAGGGTCTGGAAACACCATATATTTT. This codes for CASGSGNTIYF.

This rearrangement joins TRBV5-1 to TRBJ2-1; tentative D call: TRBD1 (6 bases). Trimming took 4 bases from V and 2 from J, leaving 16 bases between them. The V gene's germline CDR1 is SGHRS and CDR2 YFSETQ. This CDR3 comprises 16 residues. The chain's CDR3 is CASSLDDGQPYNEQFF. CDR3 in DNA: TGCGCCAGCAGCCTCGACGACGGACAGCCCTACAATGAGCAGTTCTTC.

CDR3 in amino acids: CASSPRTGREEQYF. CDR3 DNA sequence: TGTGCCAGCAGCCCAAGGACAGGGAGGGAAGAGCAGTACTTC. This rearrangement joins TRBV14 to TRBJ2-7, with D maybe TRBD1 (8 bases). The CDR3 runs 14 residues. Germline loops: CDR1 SGHDN, CDR2 FVKESK. Trimming shortened V by 4 bases and J by 7 bases, and 17 bases separated the two germline ends. Full variable domain (missing parts from reference TRBV14 and TRBJ2-7): EAGVTQFPSHSVIEKGQTVTLRCDPISGHDNLYWYRRVMGKEIKFLLHFVKESKQDESGMPNNRFLAERTGGTYSTLKVQPAELEDSGVYFCASSPRTGREEQYFGPGTRLTVT.

Note on this clone: This specimen includes other DNA sequences encoding the same CDR3. The V and J genes are TRBV3-1 (or the pseudogene TRBV3-2) and TRBJ2-7, with no clear D. CDR1 is LGHDT, CDR2 YNNKEL, per germline (reference sequence). Trimming left V 1 base short and J 3 bases short, with 4 bases between. This CDR3 has 12 residues. The DNA of the CDR3 is TGTGCCAGCAGCCAAGGCGACTACGAGCAGTACTTC. Translating gives CASSQGDYEQYF.

The rearrangement uses TRBV4-2 and TRBJ1-6; D remains ambiguous. The CDR3 runs to 14 residues. Germline values: CDR1 LGHNA, CDR2 YNFKEQ. Trimming stripped 4 bases from V and 6 bases from J, with 10 bases between. In DNA form, the CDR3 reads TGTGCCAGCAGCCCCCGGGTAGCTAATTCACCCCTCCACTTT. It specifies CASSPRVANSPLHF.